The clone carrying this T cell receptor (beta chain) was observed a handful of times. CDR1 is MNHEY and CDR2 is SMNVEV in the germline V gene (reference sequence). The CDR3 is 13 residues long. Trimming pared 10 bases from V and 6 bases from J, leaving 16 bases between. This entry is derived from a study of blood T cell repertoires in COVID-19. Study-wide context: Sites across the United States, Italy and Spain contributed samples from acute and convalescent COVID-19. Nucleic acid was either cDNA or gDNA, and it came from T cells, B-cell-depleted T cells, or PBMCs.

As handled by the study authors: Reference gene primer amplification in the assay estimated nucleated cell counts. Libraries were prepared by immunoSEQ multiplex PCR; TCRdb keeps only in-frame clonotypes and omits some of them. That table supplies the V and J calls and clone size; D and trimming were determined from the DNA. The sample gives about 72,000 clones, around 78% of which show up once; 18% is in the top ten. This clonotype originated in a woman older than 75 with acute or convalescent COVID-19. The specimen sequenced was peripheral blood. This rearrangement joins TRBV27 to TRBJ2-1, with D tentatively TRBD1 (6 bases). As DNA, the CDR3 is TGTGCCACCACGAACAGGGTTGGCAATGAGCAGTTCTTC. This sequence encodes CATTNRVGNEQFF.